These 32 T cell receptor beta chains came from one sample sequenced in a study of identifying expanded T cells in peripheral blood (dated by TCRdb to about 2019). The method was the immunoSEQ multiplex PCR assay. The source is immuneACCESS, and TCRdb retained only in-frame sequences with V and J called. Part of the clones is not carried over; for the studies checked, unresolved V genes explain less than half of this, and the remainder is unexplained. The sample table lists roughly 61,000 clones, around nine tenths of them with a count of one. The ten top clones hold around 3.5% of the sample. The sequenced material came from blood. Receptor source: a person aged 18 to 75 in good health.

Written as DNA, the CDR3 is TGTGCCAGCAGCCCCGGGGGTAACTCCTACGAGCAGTACTTC. Its translation is CASSPGGNSYEQYF. This chain links TRBV13 with TRBJ2-7; D is perhaps TRBD2 (6 bases). The ends were cut back, 5 bases at V and 0 bases at J, with 11 bases in the middle. The CDR3 contains 14 residues. Germline V CDR1 and CDR2: PRHDT, FYEKMQ (reference sequence).

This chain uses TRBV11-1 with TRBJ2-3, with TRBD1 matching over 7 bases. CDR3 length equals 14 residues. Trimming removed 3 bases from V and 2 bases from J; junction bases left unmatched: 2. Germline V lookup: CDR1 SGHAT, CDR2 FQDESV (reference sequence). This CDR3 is CASSLDRYTDTQYF. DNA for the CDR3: TGTGCCAGCAGCTTGGACAGGTACACAGATACGCAGTATTTT.

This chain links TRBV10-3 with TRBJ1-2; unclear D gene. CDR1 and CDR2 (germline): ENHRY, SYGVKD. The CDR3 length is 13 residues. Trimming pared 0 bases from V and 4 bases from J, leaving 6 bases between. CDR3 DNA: TGTGCCATCAGTGAGTCGTCGGTCTATGGCTACACCTTC. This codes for CAISESSVYGYTF.

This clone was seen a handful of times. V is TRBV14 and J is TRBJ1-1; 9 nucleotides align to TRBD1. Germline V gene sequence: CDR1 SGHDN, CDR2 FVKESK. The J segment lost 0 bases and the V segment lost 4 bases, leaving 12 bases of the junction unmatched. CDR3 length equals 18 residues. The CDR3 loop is CASSPLRDRVLLNTEAFF. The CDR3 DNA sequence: TGTGCCAGCAGCCCCCTGCGGGACAGGGTCCTGTTGAACACTGAAGCTTTCTTT.

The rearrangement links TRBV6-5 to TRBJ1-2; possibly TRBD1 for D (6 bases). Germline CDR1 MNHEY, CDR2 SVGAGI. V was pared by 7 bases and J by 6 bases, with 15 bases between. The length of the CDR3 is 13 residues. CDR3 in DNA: TGTGCCAGCACCCTCGGGGGGGGCGATGGCTACACCTTC. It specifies CASTLGGGDGYTF.

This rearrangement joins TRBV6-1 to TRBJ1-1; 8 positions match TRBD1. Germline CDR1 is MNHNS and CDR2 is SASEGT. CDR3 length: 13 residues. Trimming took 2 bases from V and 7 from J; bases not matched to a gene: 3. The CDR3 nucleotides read TGTGCCAGCAGTGAACCAGGGACAGGTGAAGCTTTCTTT. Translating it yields CASSEPGTGEAFF.

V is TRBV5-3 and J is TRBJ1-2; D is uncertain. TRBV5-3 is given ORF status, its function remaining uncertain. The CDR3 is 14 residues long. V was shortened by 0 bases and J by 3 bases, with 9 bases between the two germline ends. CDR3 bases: TGTGCCAGAAGCTTGGTCGGGGAGGACTATGGCTACACCTTC. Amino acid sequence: CARSLVGEDYGYTF.

CDR3 loop: CASSNKREGRKQYF. For the CDR3, the DNA is TGTGCCAGCAGCAACAAGCGGGAGGGCCGCAAGCAGTACTTC. The chain carries TRBV13 and TRBJ2-7, with 10 bases that match TRBD2. CDR3 length: 14 residues. The germline V gene encodes CDR1 PRHDT and CDR2 FYEKMQ (reference sequence). The trim removed 5 bases at V and 8 bases at J, leaving 9 bases unmatched.

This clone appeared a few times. CDR3 loop: CASSEVRNLGPQHF. In nucleotides, the CDR3 is TGTGCCAGCAGTGAAGTACGAAACTTAGGGCCCCAGCATTTT. The chain carries TRBV2 and TRBJ1-5; no definite D call. Trimming shortened V by 1 base and J by 9 bases, and 13 bases separated the two germline ends. The germline CDR1 and CDR2 sequences are SNHLY and FYNNEI. This CDR3 is built from 14 residues. The full variable domain, in which reference TRBV2 and TRBJ1-5 provide the parts outside the CDR3, is EPEVTQTPSHQVTQMGQEVILRCVPISNHLYFYWYRQILGQKVEFLVSFYNNEISEKSEIFDDQFSVERPDGSNFTLKIRSTKLEDSAMYFCASSEVRNLGPQHFGDGTRLSIL.

CDR3 DNA sequence: TGTGCCAGCAGGTTAGACGGGAATCAGCCCCAGCATTTT. Translation gives CASRLDGNQPQHF. The gene calls are TRBV2 and TRBJ1-5; unclear D gene. Germline loops: CDR1 SNHLY, CDR2 FYNNEI. Trimming removed 6 bases at V and 4 bases at J, with 10 bases between. The CDR3 covers 13 residues.

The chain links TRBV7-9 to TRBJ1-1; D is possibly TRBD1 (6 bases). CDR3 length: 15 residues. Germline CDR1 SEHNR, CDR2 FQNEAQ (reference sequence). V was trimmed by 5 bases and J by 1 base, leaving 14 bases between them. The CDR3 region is CASSPRDNGNTEAFF. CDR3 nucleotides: TGTGCCAGCAGCCCACGGGACAACGGGAACACTGAAGCTTTCTTT.

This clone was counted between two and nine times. CDR3 region: CASSQEIGTSYGYTF. CDR3 bases: TGCGCCAGCAGCCAAGAGATAGGGACGAGCTATGGCTACACCTTC. The chain combines TRBV4-3 with TRBJ1-2, with D tentatively TRBD1 (5 bases). The CDR3 is made up of 15 amino acids. V gave up 0 bases and J gave up 4 bases, with 12 bases separating them. Germline V gene sequence: CDR1 LGHNA, CDR2 YSLEER.

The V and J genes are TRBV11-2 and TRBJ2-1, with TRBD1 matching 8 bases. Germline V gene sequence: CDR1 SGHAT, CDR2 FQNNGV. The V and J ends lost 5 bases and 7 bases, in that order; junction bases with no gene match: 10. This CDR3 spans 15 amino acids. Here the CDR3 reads CASSPGGALQNEQFF. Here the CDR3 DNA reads TGTGCCAGCAGCCCAGGGGGCGCGTTGCAAAATGAGCAGTTCTTC.

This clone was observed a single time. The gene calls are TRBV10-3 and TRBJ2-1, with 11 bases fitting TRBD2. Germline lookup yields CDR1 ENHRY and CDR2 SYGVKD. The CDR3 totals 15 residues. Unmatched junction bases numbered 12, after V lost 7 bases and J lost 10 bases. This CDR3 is CAITGTSGDRGEQFF. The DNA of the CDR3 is TGTGCCATCACCGGGACTAGCGGAGACAGGGGAGAGCAGTTCTTC.

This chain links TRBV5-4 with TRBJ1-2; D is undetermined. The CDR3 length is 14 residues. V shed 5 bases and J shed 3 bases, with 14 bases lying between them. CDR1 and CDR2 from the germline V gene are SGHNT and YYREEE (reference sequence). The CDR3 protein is CASRRHVEDYGYTF. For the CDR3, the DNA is TGTGCCAGCAGACGTCACGTGGAAGACTATGGCTACACCTTC.

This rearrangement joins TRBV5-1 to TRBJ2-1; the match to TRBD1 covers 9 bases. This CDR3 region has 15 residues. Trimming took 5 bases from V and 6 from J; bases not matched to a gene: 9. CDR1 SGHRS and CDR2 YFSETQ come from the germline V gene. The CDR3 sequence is CASRPGQGSGNEQFF. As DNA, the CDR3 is TGCGCCAGCAGGCCCGGACAGGGGTCAGGCAATGAGCAGTTCTTC.

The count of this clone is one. The CDR3, as DNA: TGTGCCATCAGTGCGGGCAAGTCCATTGATGAGCAGTTCTTC. The encoded protein is CAISAGKSIDEQFF. The chain has TRBV10-3 and TRBJ2-1; no clear D. V lost 4 bases and J 8 bases, leaving 15 bases between the germline ends. Germline CDR1 and CDR2: ENHRY and SYGVKD. The CDR3 has 14 residues.

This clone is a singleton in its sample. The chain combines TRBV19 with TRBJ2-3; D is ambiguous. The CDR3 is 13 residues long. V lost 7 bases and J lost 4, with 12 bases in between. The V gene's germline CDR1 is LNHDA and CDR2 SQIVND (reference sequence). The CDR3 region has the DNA TGTGCCAGTAAAGGGCCCATCGCAGATACGCAGTATTTT. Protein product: CASKGPIADTQYF. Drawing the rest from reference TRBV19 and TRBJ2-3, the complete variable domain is DGGITQSPKYLFRKEGQNVTLSCEQNLNHDAMYWYRQDPGQGLRLIYYSQIVNDFQKGDIAEGYSVSREKKESFPLTVTSAQKNPTAFYLCASKGPIADTQYFGPGTRLTVL.

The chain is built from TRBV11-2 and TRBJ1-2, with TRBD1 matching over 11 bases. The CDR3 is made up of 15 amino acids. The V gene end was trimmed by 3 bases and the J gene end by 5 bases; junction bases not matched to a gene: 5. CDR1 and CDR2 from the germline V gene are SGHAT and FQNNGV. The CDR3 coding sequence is TGTGCCAGCAGCTTGGAGGGACAGGGGGTATATGGCTACACCTTC. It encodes CASSLEGQGVYGYTF. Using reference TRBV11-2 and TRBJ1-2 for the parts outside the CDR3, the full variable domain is EAGVAQSPRYKIIEKRQSVAFWCNPISGHATLYWYQQILGQGPKLLIQFQNNGVVDDSQLPKDRFSAERLKGVDSTLKIQPAKLEDSAVYLCASSLEGQGVYGYTFGSGTRLTVV.

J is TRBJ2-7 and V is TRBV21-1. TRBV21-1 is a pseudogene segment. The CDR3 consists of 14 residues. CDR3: CASSPRSDSYEQYF. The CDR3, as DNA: TGTGCCAGCAGCCCACGTTCGGATTCCTACGAGCAGTACTTC.

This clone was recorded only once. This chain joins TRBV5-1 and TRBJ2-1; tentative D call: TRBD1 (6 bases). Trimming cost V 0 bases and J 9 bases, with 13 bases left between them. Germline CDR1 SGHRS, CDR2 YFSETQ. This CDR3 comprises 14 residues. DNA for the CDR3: TGCGCCAGCAGCTTGGCCACAGGGTCCAGTGAGCAGTTCTTC. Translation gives CASSLATGSSEQFF.

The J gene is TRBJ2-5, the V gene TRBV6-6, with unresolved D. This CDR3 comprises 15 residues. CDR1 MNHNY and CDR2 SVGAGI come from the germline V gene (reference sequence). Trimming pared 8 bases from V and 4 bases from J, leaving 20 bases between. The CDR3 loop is CASRLTANALETQYF. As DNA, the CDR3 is TGTGCCAGCCGGTTGACGGCGAATGCCCTAGAGACCCAGTACTTC.

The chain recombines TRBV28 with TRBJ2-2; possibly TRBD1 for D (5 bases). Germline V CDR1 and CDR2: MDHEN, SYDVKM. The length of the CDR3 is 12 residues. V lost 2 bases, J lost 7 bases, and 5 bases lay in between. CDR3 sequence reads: CASSLRGGELFF. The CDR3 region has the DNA TGTGCCAGCAGTTTAAGGGGCGGGGAGCTGTTTTTT.

The CDR3: CASSKSEGTLTWGTLFWCKNIQYF. CDR3 bases: TGTGCCAGCAGCAAATCGGAGGGGACCCTAACTTGGGGTACTTTGTTTTGGTGTAAAAACATTCAGTACTTC. This rearrangement joins TRBV21-1 to TRBJ2-4; the table's D call TRBD2 went unverified against the DNA. TRBV21-1 is a pseudogene. This CDR3 contains 24 residues.

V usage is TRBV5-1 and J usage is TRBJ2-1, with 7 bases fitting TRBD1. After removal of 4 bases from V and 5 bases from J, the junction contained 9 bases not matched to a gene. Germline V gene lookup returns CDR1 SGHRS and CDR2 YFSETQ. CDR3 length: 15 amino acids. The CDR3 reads CASSARQGSDNEQFF. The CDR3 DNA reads TGCGCCAGCAGCGCCCGACAGGGAAGTGACAATGAGCAGTTCTTC.

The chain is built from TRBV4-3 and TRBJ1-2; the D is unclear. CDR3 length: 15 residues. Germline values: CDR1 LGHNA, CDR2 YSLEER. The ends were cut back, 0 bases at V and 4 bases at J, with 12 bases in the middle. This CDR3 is CASSQDRTGRYGYTF. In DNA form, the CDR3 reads TGCGCCAGCAGCCAAGATCGGACGGGTCGCTATGGCTACACCTTC.

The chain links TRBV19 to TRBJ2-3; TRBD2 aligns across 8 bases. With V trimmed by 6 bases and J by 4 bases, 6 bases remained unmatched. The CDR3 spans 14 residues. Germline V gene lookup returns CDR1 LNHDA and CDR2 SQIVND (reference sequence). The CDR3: CASSSGRGADTQYF. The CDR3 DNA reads TGTGCCAGTAGCAGCGGGAGAGGTGCAGATACGCAGTATTTT.

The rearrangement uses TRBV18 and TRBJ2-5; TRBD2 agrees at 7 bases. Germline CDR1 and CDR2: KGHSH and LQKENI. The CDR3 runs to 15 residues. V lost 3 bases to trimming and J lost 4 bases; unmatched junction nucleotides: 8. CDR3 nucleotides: TGTGCCAGCTCACCTCGGGGAGGGTCGGGAGAGACCCAGTACTTC. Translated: CASSPRGGSGETQYF.

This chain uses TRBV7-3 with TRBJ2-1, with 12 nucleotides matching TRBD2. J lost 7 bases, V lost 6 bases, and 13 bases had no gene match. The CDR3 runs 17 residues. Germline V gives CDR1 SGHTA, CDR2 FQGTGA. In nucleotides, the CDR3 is TGTGCCAGCAGTTCCCTCCTAGCGGGAGGGGGTCGGAATGAGCAGTTCTTC. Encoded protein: CASSSLLAGGGRNEQFF.

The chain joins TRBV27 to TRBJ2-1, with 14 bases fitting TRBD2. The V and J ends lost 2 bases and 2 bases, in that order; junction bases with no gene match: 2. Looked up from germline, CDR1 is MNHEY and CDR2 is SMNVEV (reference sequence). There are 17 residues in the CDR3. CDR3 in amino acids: CASSLGLAGGTYNEQFF. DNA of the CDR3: TGTGCCAGCAGTTTAGGACTAGCGGGAGGTACCTACAATGAGCAGTTCTTC.

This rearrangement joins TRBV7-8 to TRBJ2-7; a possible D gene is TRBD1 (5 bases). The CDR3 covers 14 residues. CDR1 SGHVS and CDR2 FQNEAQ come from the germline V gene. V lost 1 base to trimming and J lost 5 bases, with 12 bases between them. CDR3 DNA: TGTGCCAGCAGCTTAGAGCAGGGTCTCCACGAGCAGTACTTC. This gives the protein CASSLEQGLHEQYF.

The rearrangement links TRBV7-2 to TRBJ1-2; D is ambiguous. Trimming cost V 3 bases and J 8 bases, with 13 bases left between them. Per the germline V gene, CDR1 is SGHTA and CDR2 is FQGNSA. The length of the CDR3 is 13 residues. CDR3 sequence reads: CASSFQDVRGYTF. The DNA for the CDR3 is TGTGCCAGCAGCTTTCAGGATGTAAGAGGCTACACCTTC.